This T cell receptor (beta chain) originates from a study of human T cells and chemical hapten exposure (dated by TCRdb to the early 2020s). Background for the entire study: For sensitization, 2% DPC in acetone was applied to a 2 cm by 2 cm area of upper inner arm skin. Patients additionally received weekly therapeutic DPC doses to the scalp throughout the approximately 24-week study period. Patch testing was performed on the upper back with Finn chambers containing 0.01% DPC, and the patch tests were scored after 6 days according to International Contact Dermatitis Research Group standards. The mostly female patient cohort included alopecia areata with under or over 50% scalp involvement, alopecia totalis and alopecia universalis. The libraries were sequenced as a pool, and the TCR yield per sample differed mostly because of small variations in library volumes within the pool. In alopecia patients, the study followed how the peripheral blood TCR repertoire changed in vivo over primary and secondary sensitization to diphenylcyclopropenone (DPC), a hapten. Blood samples were taken from patients before sensitization (week 0) and at 2, 6 and about 24 weeks after DPC sensitization. Blood for TCR sequencing was provided by twenty-nine alopecia patients at one to four time points (pre-sensitization, 2, 6 and 24 weeks).

Per the publication, the time point label means: patch test 2, 6 weeks after DPC sensitization. According to the study, the label for this sample's treatment or condition signals: therapeutic diphenylcyclopropenone sensitization with weekly scalp DPC. At each patch-test visit, blood was drawn before the patch test was applied. Patients were eligible if aged 18 to 70, diagnosed with alopecia and judged suitable for DPC therapy, and pregnant patients were excluded. Total RNA was extracted from unfractionated whole blood collected in Tempus Blood RNA tubes. This clonotype was observed a few times. What antigen it recognizes has not been identified. Base qualities are not provided; no much larger clone lies one nucleotide away. The method was RACE. Sequencing took place on a NextSeq 500. During library preparation, unique molecular identifiers were attached to individual cDNA molecules so that TCRs could be counted in a quantitative, reproducible way. For every blood RNA sample, sequencing covered both the TCR alpha and TCR beta chains. Under the source paper's analysis protocol: Samples had a median of roughly 99,000 TCRs, with a range from about 20,000 to 690,600. The Decombinator software suite was used to annotate the V, J and CDR3 of the TCR reads. For the PS versus PT1 abundance plots, all samples were subsampled to the same number of TCRs (28,000). Expanded TCRs were defined as absent before sensitization and observed at least eight times at the 2-week time point. The public reads were quality trimmed at Q25 with fastp and then assembled into clones with MiXCR by TCRdb, keeping productive beta chains. Rows with one shared CDR3 protein collapse into an entry with the most common genes and DNA. The V and J calls, along with clone size, are taken from TCRdb and not from the paper's own processing. This sample has about 140,000 distinct CDR3 sequences in its table, and 12% of those were observed once. The ten most abundant clones make up 1.4% of the sample.

General study outcomes and caveats: Significantly more large CDR3 similarity clusters were formed by expanded TCRs than by pre-sensitization or healthy control sets, consistent with antigen-driven responses. No change with DPC sensitization was found in the number of TCRs above 1 in 1000 frequency, and no evidence of global repertoire structure alterations was found. All patients had alopecia, a presumed autoimmune disease, so their immune response might differ from that of healthy individuals. Repeated subsampling changed both the strength of the expansion versus patch-test correlation and the threshold at which that correlation became significant. A positive correlation was found between the number of PT1 expanded TCRs and patch test score, with significance reached at thresholds 8, 16 and 32 but not 4.

V was cut back by 1 base and J by 0 bases, leaving a gap of 9 bases between them. From cysteine to phenylalanine, the CDR3 is 16 amino acids long. Kept here is only the CDR3 DNA, which spans 48 bases and is read in frame from base 1. The CDR1 and CDR2 encoded by the germline V gene (reference sequence) are LGHDT and YNNKEL. This TCR derives from a woman aged 45-65 years with alopecia areata. Some clones in this sample may be carry-over from other donors' samples. Here the sequenced sample was whole blood, taken in connection with sensitization to the hapten diphenylcyclopropenone (DPC). The chain was built from TRBV3-1 and TRBJ2-2, and the D gene may be TRBD2, 6 bases matching. The CDR3 sequence is CASSQGGASNTGELFF. The sequence in DNA is TGTGCCAGCAGCCAAGGCGGGGCCTCGAACACCGGGGAGCTGTTTTTT.